This TCR beta chain is drawn from a study of blood T cell repertoires in COVID-19. Study in general: Donors in the United States, Italy and Spain gave samples during acute or convalescent COVID-19. The cDNA or gDNA used as material had been derived from T cells, B-cell-depleted T cells, or PBMCs.

Germline assignment: CDR1 SGHDT and CDR2 YYEEEE. This CDR3 has 19 amino acids. V lost 2 bases and J lost 0; bases outside the gene matches: 13. Source study methods: Reference gene primer amplification yielded estimated nucleated cell counts. TCRdb's copy holds only in-frame clones and misses some; the assay was immunoSEQ multiplex PCR. The D gene and trimming were derived from the DNA, and the V and J assignments and clone size from that table. This sample has about 140,000 clones, with about three quarters found just once. The receptor's source is a man between 50 and 59 years old with acute or convalescent COVID-19. Specimen: peripheral blood. The J gene is TRBJ2-1, the V gene TRBV5-6; TRBD2 matches 8 bases. The CDR3 here is CASSLAALAGLSSYNEQFF. The CDR3 DNA reads TGTGCCAGCAGCTTAGCGGCTCTAGCGGGTTTGAGCTCCTACAATGAGCAGTTCTTC.